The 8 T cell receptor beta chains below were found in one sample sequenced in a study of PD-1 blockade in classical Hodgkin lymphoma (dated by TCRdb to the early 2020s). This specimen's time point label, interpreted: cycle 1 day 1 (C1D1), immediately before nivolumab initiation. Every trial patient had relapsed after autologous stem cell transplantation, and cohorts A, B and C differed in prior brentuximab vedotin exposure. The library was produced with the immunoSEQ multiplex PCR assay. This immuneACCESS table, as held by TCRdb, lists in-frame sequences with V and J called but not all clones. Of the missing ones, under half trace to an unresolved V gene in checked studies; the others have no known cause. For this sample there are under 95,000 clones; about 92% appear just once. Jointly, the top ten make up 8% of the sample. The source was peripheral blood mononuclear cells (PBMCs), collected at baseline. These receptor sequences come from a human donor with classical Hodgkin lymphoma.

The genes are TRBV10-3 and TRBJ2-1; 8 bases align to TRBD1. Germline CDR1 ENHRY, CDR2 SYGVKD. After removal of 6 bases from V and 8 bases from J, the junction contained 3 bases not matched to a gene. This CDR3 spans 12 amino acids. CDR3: CAIRNRGDEQFF. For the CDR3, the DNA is TGTGCCATCAGAAACAGGGGGGATGAGCAGTTCTTC.

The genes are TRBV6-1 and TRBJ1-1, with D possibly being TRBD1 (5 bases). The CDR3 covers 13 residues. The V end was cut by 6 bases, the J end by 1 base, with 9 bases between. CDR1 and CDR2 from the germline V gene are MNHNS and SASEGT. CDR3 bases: TGTGCCAGCAGGCGGACATGGAACACTGAAGCTTTCTTT. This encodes CASRRTWNTEAFF.

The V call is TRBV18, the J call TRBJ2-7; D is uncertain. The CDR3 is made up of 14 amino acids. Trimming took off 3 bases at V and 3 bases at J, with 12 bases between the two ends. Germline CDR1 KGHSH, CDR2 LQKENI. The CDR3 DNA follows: TGTGCCAGCTCACCCGGGCAACACGGCTACGAGCAGTACTTC. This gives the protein CASSPGQHGYEQYF.

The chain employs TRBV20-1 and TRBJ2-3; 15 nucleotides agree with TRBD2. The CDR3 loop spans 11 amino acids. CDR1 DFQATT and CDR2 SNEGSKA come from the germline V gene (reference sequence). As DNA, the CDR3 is TGCACGGGACTAGCGGGAGGTACGCAGTATTTT. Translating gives CTGLAGGTQYF.

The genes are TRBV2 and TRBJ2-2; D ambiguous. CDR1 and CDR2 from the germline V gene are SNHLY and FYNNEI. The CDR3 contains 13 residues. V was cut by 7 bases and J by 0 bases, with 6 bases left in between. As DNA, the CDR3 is TGTGCCAGCATTGGAGCGAACACCGGGGAGCTGTTTTTT. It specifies CASIGANTGELFF.

CDR3 region: CASSLGDRVNTEAFF. CDR3 DNA sequence: TGTGCCAGCAGCTTAGGGGACAGGGTGAACACTGAAGCTTTCTTT. This rearrangement joins TRBV7-9 to TRBJ1-1; 9 bases line up with TRBD1. V gave up 1 base and J gave up 0 bases; unmatched junction bases: 0. This CDR3 region has 15 residues. The germline CDR1 and CDR2 sequences are SEHNR and FQNEAQ (reference sequence).

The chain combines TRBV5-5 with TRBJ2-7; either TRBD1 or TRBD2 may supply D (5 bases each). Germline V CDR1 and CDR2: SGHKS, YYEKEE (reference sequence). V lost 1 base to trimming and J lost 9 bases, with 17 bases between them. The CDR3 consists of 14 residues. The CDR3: CASSLIGDVFVQYF. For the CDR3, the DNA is TGTGCCAGCAGCTTGATAGGGGACGTTTTCGTGCAGTACTTC.

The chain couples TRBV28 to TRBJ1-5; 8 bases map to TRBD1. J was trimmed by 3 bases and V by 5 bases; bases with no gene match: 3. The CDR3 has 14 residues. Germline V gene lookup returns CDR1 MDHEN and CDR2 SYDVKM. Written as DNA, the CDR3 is TGTGCCAGCAGTCCGGGACAGGTCAATCAGCCCCAGCATTTT. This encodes CASSPGQVNQPQHF.